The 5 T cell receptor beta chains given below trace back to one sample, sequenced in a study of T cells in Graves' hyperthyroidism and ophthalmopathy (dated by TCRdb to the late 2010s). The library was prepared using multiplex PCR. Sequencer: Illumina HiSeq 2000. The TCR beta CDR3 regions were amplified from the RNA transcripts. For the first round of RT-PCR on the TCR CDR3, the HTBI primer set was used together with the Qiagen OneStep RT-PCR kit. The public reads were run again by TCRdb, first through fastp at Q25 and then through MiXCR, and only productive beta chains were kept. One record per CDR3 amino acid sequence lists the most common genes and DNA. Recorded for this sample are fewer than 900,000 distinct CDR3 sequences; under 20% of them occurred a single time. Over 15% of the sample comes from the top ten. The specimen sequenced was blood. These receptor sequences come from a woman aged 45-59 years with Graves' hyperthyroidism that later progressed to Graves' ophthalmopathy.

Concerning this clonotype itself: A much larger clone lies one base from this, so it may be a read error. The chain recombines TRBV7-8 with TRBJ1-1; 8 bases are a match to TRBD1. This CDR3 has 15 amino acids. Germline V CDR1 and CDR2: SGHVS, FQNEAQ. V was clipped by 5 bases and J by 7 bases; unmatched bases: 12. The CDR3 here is CASSATRTGRIEAFF. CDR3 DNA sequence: TGTGCCAGCAGCGCCACCAGGACAGGGCGCATTGAAGCTTTCTTT.

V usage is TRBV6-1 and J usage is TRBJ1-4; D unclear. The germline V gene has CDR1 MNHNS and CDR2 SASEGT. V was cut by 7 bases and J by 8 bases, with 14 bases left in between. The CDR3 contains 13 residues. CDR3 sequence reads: CASMAGADEKLFF. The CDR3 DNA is TGTGCCAGCATGGCCGGAGCGGACGAAAAACTGTTTTTT.

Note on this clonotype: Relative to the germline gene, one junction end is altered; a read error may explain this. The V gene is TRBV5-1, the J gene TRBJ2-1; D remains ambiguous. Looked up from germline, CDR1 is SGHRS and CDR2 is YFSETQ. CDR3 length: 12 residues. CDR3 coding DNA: TGTGCCAGCAGCTTCGACAACAATGAGCAGTTCTTC. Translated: CASSFDNNEQFF.

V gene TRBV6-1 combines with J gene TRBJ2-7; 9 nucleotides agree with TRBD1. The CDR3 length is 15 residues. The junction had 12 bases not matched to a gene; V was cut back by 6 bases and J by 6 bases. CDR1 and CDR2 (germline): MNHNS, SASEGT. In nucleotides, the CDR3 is TGTGCCAGCAGAACATCCGGGACAGGGTATAGCGAGCAGTACTTC. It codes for CASRTSGTGYSEQYF.

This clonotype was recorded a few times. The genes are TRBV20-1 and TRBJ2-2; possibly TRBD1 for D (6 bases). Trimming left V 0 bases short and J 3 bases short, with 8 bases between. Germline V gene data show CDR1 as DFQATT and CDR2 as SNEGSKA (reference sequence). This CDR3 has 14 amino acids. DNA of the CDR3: TGCAGTGCTAGAGATTGGGGGCACACCGGGGAGCTGTTTTTT. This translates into CSARDWGHTGELFF.